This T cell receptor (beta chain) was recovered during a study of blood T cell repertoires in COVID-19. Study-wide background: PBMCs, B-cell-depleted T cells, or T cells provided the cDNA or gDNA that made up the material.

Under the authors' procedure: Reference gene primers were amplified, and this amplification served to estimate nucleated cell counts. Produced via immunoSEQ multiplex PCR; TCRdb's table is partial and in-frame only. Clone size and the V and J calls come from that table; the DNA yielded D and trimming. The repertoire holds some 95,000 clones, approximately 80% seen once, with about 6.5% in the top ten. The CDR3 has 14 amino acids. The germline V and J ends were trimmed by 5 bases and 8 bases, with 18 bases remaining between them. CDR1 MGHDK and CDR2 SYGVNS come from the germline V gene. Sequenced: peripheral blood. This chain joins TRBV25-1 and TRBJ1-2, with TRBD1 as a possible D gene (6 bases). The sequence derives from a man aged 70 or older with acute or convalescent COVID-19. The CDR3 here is CASSLKGGMRGYTF. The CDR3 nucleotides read TGTGCCAGCAGTCTCAAGGGGGGGATGAGAGGCTACACCTTC.